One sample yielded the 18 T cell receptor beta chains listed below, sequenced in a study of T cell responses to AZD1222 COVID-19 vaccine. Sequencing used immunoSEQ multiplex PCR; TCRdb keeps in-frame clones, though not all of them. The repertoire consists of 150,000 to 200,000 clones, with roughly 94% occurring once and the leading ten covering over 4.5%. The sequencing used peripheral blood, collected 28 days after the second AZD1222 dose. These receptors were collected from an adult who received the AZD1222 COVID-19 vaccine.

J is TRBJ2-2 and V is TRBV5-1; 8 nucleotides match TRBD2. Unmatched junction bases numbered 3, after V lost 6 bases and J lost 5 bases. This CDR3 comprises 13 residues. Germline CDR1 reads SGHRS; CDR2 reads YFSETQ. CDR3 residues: CASTPGGTGELFF. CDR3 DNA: TGCGCCAGCACCCCGGGGGGGACCGGGGAGCTGTTTTTT.

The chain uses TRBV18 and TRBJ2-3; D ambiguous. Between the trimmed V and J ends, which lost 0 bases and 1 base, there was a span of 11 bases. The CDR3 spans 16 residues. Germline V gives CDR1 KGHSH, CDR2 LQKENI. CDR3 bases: TGTGCCAGCTCACCACCAGGAAAGGGTGGCACAGATACGCAGTATTTT. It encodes CASSPPGKGGTDTQYF.

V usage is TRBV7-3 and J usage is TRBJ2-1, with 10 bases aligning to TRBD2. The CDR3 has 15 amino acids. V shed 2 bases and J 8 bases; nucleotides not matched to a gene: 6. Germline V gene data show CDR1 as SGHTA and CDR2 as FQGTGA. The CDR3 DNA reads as TGTGCCAGCAGCTTATTAGCGGGAGGAGGGTATGAGCAGTTCTTC. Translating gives CASSLLAGGGYEQFF.

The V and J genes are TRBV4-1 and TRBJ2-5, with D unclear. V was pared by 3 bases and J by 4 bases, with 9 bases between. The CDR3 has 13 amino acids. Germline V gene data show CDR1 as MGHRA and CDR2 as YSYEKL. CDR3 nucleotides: TGCGCCAGCAGCCAGACCACCCTAGAGACCCAGTACTTC. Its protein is CASSQTTLETQYF.

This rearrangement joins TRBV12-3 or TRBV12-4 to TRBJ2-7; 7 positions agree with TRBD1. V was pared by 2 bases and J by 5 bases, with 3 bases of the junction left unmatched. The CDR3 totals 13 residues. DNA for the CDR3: TGTGCCAGCAGTTTACCTGACAGGGACGAGCAGTACTTC. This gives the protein CASSLPDRDEQYF.

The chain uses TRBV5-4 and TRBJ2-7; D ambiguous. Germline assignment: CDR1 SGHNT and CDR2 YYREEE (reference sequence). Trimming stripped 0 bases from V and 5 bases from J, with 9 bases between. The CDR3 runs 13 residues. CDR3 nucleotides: TGTGCCAGCAGCTTGGACCGAAGGGACGAGCAGTACTTC. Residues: CASSLDRRDEQYF.

For the CDR3, the DNA is TGTGCCAGCAGCTTAGTGGATTCCGAATTTGGATCCTCTGGAAACACCATATATTTT. It is translated as CASSLVDSEFGSSGNTIYF. The gene calls are TRBV11-2 and TRBJ1-3; D unclear. This CDR3 spans 19 amino acids. Germline-derived CDR1 and CDR2 are SGHAT and FQNNGV. The germline V and J ends were trimmed by 1 base and 0 bases, with 19 bases remaining between them. The full variable domain, rest sourced from reference TRBV11-2 and TRBJ1-3, is EAGVAQSPRYKIIEKRQSVAFWCNPISGHATLYWYQQILGQGPKLLIQFQNNGVVDDSQLPKDRFSAERLKGVDSTLKIQPAKLEDSAVYLCASSLVDSEFGSSGNTIYFGEGSWLTVV.

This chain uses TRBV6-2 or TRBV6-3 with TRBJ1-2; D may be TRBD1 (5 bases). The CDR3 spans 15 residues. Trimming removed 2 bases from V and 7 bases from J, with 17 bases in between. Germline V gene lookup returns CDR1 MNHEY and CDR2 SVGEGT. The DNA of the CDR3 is TGTGCCAGCAGTTACGGGGACTCGGGGTCTGGTGGCTACACCTTC. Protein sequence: CASSYGDSGSGGYTF.

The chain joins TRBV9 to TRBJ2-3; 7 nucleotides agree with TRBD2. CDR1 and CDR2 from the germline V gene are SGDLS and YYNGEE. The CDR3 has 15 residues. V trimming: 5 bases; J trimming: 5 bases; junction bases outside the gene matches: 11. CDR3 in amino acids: CASSMREGLKDTQYF. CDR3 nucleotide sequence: TGTGCCAGCAGTATGAGGGAGGGCCTGAAAGATACGCAGTATTTT.

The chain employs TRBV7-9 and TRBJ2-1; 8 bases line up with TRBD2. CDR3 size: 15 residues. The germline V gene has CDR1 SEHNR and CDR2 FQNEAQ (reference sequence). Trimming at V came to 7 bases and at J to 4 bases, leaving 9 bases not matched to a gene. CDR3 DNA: TGTGCCAGCACCCTTAGCGGGACCGAATACAATGAGCAGTTCTTC. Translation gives CASTLSGTEYNEQFF.

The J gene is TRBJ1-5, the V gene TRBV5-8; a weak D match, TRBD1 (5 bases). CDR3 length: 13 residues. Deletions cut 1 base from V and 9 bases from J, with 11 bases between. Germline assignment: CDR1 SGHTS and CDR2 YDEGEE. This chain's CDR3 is CASSLRDSGPQHF. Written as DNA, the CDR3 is TGTGCCAGCAGCTTGCGGGACTCGGGGCCCCAGCATTTT.

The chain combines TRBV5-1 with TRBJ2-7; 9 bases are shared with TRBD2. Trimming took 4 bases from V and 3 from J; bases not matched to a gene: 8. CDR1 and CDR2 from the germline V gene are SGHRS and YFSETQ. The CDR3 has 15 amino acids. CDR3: CASSPLSGGIYEQYF. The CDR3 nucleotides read TGCGCCAGCAGCCCTCTCAGCGGGGGGATCTACGAGCAGTACTTC.

CDR3 sequence reads: CASSPQDRGYGYTF. The CDR3 DNA follows: TGTGCCAGTAGCCCCCAGGACAGGGGATATGGCTACACCTTC. V usage is TRBV19 and J usage is TRBJ1-2, with 9 bases that match TRBD1. Germline V gene lookup returns CDR1 LNHDA and CDR2 SQIVND (reference sequence). The CDR3 contains 14 residues. The junction had 7 bases not matched to a gene; V was cut back by 6 bases and J by 5 bases.

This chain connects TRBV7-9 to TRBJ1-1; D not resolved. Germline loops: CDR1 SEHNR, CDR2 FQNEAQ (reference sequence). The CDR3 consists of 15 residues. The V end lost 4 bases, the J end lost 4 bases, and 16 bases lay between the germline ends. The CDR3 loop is CASSSSAIAGTEAFF. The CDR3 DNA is TGTGCCAGCAGCTCCTCAGCAATAGCGGGCACTGAAGCTTTCTTT.

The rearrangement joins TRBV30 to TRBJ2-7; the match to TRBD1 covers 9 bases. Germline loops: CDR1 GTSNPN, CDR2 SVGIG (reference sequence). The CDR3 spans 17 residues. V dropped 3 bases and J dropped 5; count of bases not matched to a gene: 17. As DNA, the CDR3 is TGTGCCTGGAGCGACCCAGAAAGGACAGGGGACCTAGACGAGCAGTACTTC. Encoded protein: CAWSDPERTGDLDEQYF.

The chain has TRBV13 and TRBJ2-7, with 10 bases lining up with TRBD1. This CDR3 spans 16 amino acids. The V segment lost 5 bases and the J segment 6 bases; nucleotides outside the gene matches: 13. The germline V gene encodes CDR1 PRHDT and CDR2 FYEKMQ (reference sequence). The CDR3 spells CASSLGQGVLFGEQYF. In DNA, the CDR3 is TGTGCCAGCAGCCTCGGACAGGGGGTACTCTTTGGCGAGCAGTACTTC.

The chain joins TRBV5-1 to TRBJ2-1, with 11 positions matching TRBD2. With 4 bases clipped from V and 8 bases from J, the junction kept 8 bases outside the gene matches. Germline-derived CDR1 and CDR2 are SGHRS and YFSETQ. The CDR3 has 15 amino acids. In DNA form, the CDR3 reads TGCGCCAGCAGCCCTTCTAGCGGGAGGTTCGATGAGCAGTTCTTC. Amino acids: CASSPSSGRFDEQFF. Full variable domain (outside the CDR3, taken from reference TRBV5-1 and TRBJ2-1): KAGVTQTPRYLIKTRGQQVTLSCSPISGHRSVSWYQQTPGQGLQFLFEYFSETQRNKGNFPGRFSGRQFSNSRSEMNVSTLELGDSALYLCASSPSSGRFDEQFFGPGTRLTVL.

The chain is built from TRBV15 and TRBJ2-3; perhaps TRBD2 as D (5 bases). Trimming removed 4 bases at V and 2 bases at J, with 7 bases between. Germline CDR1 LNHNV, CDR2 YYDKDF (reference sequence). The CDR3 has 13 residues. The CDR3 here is CATSKRDTDTQYF. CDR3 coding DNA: TGTGCCACCAGCAAACGGGACACAGATACGCAGTATTTT.